The 4 T cell receptor beta chains reported below all come from one sample, sequenced in a study of read filtering for tumor transcriptome and immune sequencing (TCRdb year 2020). Sequencing used an Illumina HiSeq 4000. Starting from 400 ng RNA, TCR libraries were constructed with the Immunoverse kit using molecular barcoded adaptors that cover the alpha/delta and beta/gamma chains. Starting from the raw public reads, TCRdb applied fastp trimming at Q25, assembled clones with MiXCR and retained in-frame beta chains. A single entry per CDR3 protein holds the most common genes and DNA from its merged rows. The sample data list fewer than 90,000 distinct CDR3 sequences, and around 12% of these were observed just once. Under 15% of the sample is held by the ten biggest clonotypes. The sequencing input was a population of CD138-negative cells sorted from bone marrow. The cell subset or site label on this specimen signifies: bone marrow mononuclear cells depleted of CD138+ plasma/myeloma cells by negative magnetic selection. The receptor source for this set is a donor older than 35 with multiple myeloma.

This clonotype was detected a few times. V is TRBV20-1 and J is TRBJ2-2; TRBD2 matches at 7 bases. Per germline, CDR1 DFQATT and CDR2 SNEGSKA (reference sequence). The CDR3 is 14 residues long. V lost 3 bases and J lost 4; bases outside the gene matches: 5. The CDR3: CSARREWGTGELFF. In nucleotides, the CDR3 is TGCAGTGCTAGGCGGGAGTGGGGCACCGGGGAGCTGTTTTTT.

This clonotype was detected ten times or more. This sequence joins TRBV29-1 and TRBJ2-1; tentative D call: TRBD2 (6 bases). CDR1 is SQVTM, CDR2 ANQGSEA, per germline. CDR3 length: 13 amino acids. Trimming shortened V by 0 bases and J by 7 bases, and 10 bases separated the two germline ends. CDR3 DNA: TGCAGCGTTGAAGATCTGGAGGGAAATGAGCAGTTCTTC. It translates to CSVEDLEGNEQFF.

Ten or more counts support this clonotype. The chain combines TRBV5-1 with TRBJ2-5, with D unresolved. Germline CDR1 reads SGHRS; CDR2 reads YFSETQ. The CDR3 spans 13 residues. Trimming removed 2 bases at V and 3 bases at J, with 8 bases between. CDR3 in DNA: TGCGCCAGCAGCTTAATGTGGGAAGAGACCCAGTACTTC. It encodes CASSLMWEETQYF.

Notes on this clonotype: A much larger clone differs by one base, so this may be a read error. In DNA form, the CDR3 reads TGTGCCAGCAGCTTATGGGCTGATCACAATGAGCAGTTATTC. Protein: CASSLWADHNEQLF. The V gene is TRBV7-3, the J gene TRBJ2-1, with unresolved D. The germline V gene encodes CDR1 SGHTA and CDR2 FQGTGA. The CDR3 is 14 amino acids.